This is a list of T cell receptor beta chains from one sample in a study of T-cell memory formation after mild COVID-19. Each CDR3 protein is one row after TCRdb ran MiXCR on the 5' RACE reads. Of more than 400,000 distinct CDR3 sequences in the sample, 15% to 20% were seen once. Sequencing was performed on PBMCs or a T cell subset sorted from them (not recorded which). All receptors derive from an adult woman who had mild COVID-19 (a few samples of this study predate the infection). Cell type and time point are not known. The CDR3 runs from the conserved cysteine through the conserved F or W. Each record gives: V gene, clone size, J gene, D gene, CDR3 DNA, CDR3 protein. D genes are given only for firm matches. Part of the rows lack a size; the others show once, few, many or a class for expanded clones.

V gene: TRBV20-1
clone size: NA
J gene: TRBJ2-7
D gene: NA
CDR3 DNA: TGCAGTGCTAGAGTCGCCCACGAGCAGTACTTC
CDR3 protein: CSARVAHEQYF

V gene: TRBV5-1
clone size: few
J gene: TRBJ2-7
D gene: TRBD2
CDR3 DNA: TGCGCCAGCAGCTCTCTAGCGGGGGACTCCTACGAGCAGTACTTC
CDR3 protein: CASSSLAGDSYEQYF

V gene: TRBV12-3/TRBV12-4
clone size: many
J gene: TRBJ2-1
D gene: TRBD1
CDR3 DNA: TGTGCCAGCAGACCGGGACAGGTGACATTGGATGAGCAGTTCTTC
CDR3 protein: CASRPGQVTLDEQFF

V gene: TRBV5-6
clone size: few
J gene: TRBJ1-5
D gene: NA
CDR3 DNA: TGTGCCAGCAGCTTGGGATCGTACGAATCCAATCAGCCCCAGCATTTT
CDR3 protein: CASSLGSYESNQPQHF

V gene: TRBV20-1
clone size: NA
J gene: TRBJ2-2
D gene: NA
CDR3 DNA: TGCAGTGCTAGAGATGATTGGTCGGGGGAGCTGTTTTTT
CDR3 protein: CSARDDWSGELFF

V gene: TRBV4-1
clone size: NA
J gene: TRBJ1-1
D gene: NA
CDR3 DNA: TGCGCCAGCAGCCAAGTGCCAGGGGAAGGGGCTTTCTTT
CDR3 protein: CASSQVPGEGAFF

V gene: TRBV4-2
clone size: many
J gene: TRBJ1-1
D gene: TRBD1
CDR3 DNA: TGTGCCAGCAGCCAGCCCACCGGGACAGCGAACACTGAAGCTTTCTTT
CDR3 protein: CASSQPTGTANTEAFF

V gene: TRBV7-2
clone size: NA
J gene: TRBJ2-2
D gene: TRBD1
CDR3 DNA: TGTGCCAGCAGCCCGGGACAGGGTTCGGGCGGGGAGCTGTTTTTT
CDR3 protein: CASSPGQGSGGELFF

V gene: TRBV12-3/TRBV12-4
clone size: many
J gene: TRBJ2-1
D gene: NA
CDR3 DNA: TGTGCCAGCAGCGCCTCGCGGGCCAGCACAAATGAGCAGTTCTTC
CDR3 protein: CASSASRASTNEQFF

V gene: TRBV5-5
clone size: NA
J gene: TRBJ1-1
D gene: NA
CDR3 DNA: TGTGCCAGCAGCTTGGCCTGGTGGGGAACTGAAGCTTTCTTT
CDR3 protein: CASSLAWWGTEAFF

V gene: TRBV12-3/TRBV12-4
clone size: NA
J gene: TRBJ2-7
D gene: NA
CDR3 DNA: TGTGCCAGCAGTCCCTTCGGACCGTCGCTCCCTGACGAGCAGTACTTC
CDR3 protein: CASSPFGPSLPDEQYF

V gene: TRBV6-5
clone size: many
J gene: TRBJ2-7
D gene: TRBD2
CDR3 DNA: TGTGCCAGCAGTTACCGCCTGGGACTAGCCTACGAGCAGTACTTC
CDR3 protein: CASSYRLGLAYEQYF

V gene: TRBV12-3/TRBV12-4
clone size: once
J gene: TRBJ1-1
D gene: NA
CDR3 DNA: TGTGCCAGCAGGGAGCAGGGTAAACGGACTGAAGCTTTCTTT
CDR3 protein: CASREQGKRTEAFF

V gene: TRBV7-3
clone size: NA
J gene: TRBJ2-1
D gene: NA
CDR3 DNA: TGTGCCAGCAGCTTCAGGGAGAGCCATGAGCAGTTCTTC
CDR3 protein: CASSFRESHEQFF

V gene: TRBV5-1
clone size: NA
J gene: TRBJ2-7
D gene: NA
CDR3 DNA: TGCGCCAGCAGCCCCGGGGCAGCACAAGACTACGAGCAGTACTTC
CDR3 protein: CASSPGAAQDYEQYF

V gene: TRBV6-6
clone size: many
J gene: TRBJ2-3
D gene: NA
CDR3 DNA: TGTGCCAGCAGCCCTGGCAAAGCAAGCCAAAAAGGAACAGATACGCAGTATTTT
CDR3 protein: CASSPGKASQKGTDTQYF

V gene: TRBV7-2
clone size: NA
J gene: TRBJ2-1
D gene: NA
CDR3 DNA: TGTGCCAGCAACCCGAAGGTCGGTTACAATGAGCAGTTCTTC
CDR3 protein: CASNPKVGYNEQFF

V gene: TRBV20-1
clone size: NA
J gene: TRBJ2-2
D gene: TRBD1
CDR3 DNA: TGCAGTGCTGCGGACAGGGGGCGCGTCGGGGAGCTGTTTTTT
CDR3 protein: CSAADRGRVGELFF

V gene: TRBV29-1
clone size: few
J gene: TRBJ2-7
D gene: NA
CDR3 DNA: TGCAGCGTTGTGACGGAGGCGCTGGGGCAGTACTTC
CDR3 protein: CSVVTEALGQYF

V gene: TRBV5-1
clone size: few
J gene: TRBJ2-7
D gene: TRBD1
CDR3 DNA: TGCGCCAGCAGCTTGGGGACAGGTAAATTCTTCGGCGAGCAGTACTTC
CDR3 protein: CASSLGTGKFFGEQYF

V gene: TRBV5-4
clone size: many
J gene: TRBJ2-1
D gene: NA
CDR3 DNA: TGTGCCAGCAGCAAGGGGAGCTCCTACAATGAGCAGTTCTTC
CDR3 protein: CASSKGSSYNEQFF

V gene: TRBV4-1
clone size: few
J gene: TRBJ2-3
D gene: NA
CDR3 DNA: TGCGCCAGCAGCCGTATACAGGGAAGCACAGATACGCAGTATTTT
CDR3 protein: CASSRIQGSTDTQYF

V gene: TRBV12-3/TRBV12-4
clone size: NA
J gene: TRBJ2-7
D gene: TRBD1
CDR3 DNA: TGTGCCAGCAGGGGGACAGGGGGTTCCTACGAGCAGTACTTC
CDR3 protein: CASRGTGGSYEQYF

V gene: TRBV4-2
clone size: many
J gene: TRBJ2-3
D gene: NA
CDR3 DNA: TGTGCCAGCAGCCAAGATATGGCCGGGAGTATAAATACGCAGTATTTT
CDR3 protein: CASSQDMAGSINTQYF

V gene: TRBV3-1
clone size: NA
J gene: TRBJ2-5
D gene: TRBD2
CDR3 DNA: TGTGCCAGCAGCCGATTGCTGAGCACTAGCGCCTACCAAGAGACCCAGTACTTC
CDR3 protein: CASSRLLSTSAYQETQYF

V gene: TRBV5-6
clone size: many
J gene: TRBJ2-1
D gene: TRBD2
CDR3 DNA: TGTGCCAGCAGCCGAAGGTCACTAGCGGGTTTGAATGAGCAGTTCTTC
CDR3 protein: CASSRRSLAGLNEQFF

V gene: TRBV5-6
clone size: NA
J gene: TRBJ2-1
D gene: NA
CDR3 DNA: TGTGCCAGCAGCTTGGCAACAGTCGTAGGGAATAACAAGCAGTTCTTC
CDR3 protein: CASSLATVVGNNKQFF

V gene: TRBV12-3/TRBV12-4
clone size: NA
J gene: TRBJ2-2
D gene: NA
CDR3 DNA: TGTGCCAGCAGTGCCTCGATAGGGGTCACCGGGGAGCTGTTTTTT
CDR3 protein: CASSASIGVTGELFF

V gene: TRBV7-8
clone size: few
J gene: TRBJ2-1
D gene: NA
CDR3 DNA: TGTGCCAGCAGCTTACGGCCAGCCTATGAGCAGTTCTTC
CDR3 protein: CASSLRPAYEQFF

V gene: TRBV21-1
clone size: NA
J gene: TRBJ2-7
D gene: NA
CDR3 DNA: TGTGCCAGCAGCCCCCGGGGGGGGACGGGACCCTACGAGCAGTACTTC
CDR3 protein: CASSPRGGTGPYEQYF

V gene: TRBV7-2
clone size: NA
J gene: TRBJ1-6
D gene: NA
CDR3 DNA: TGTGCCAGCAGCTTAGATCCAGGGAGTTCACCCCTCCACTTT
CDR3 protein: CASSLDPGSSPLHF

V gene: TRBV19
clone size: few
J gene: TRBJ1-6
D gene: NA
CDR3 DNA: TGTGCCAGTAGTATAGGGCACAGAGTGAGTAATTCACCCCTCCACTTT
CDR3 protein: CASSIGHRVSNSPLHF

V gene: TRBV4-2
clone size: NA
J gene: TRBJ2-1
D gene: TRBD2
CDR3 DNA: TGTGCCAGCAGCCACAGCTCCGGGACTAGCACAATGGGGCGGTACAATGAGCAGTTCTTC
CDR3 protein: CASSHSSGTSTMGRYNEQFF

V gene: TRBV29-1
clone size: NA
J gene: TRBJ2-2
D gene: TRBD2
CDR3 DNA: TGCAGCGTTGTACCTAGCGGGAGGGGCACCGGGGAGCTGTTTTTT
CDR3 protein: CSVVPSGRGTGELFF

V gene: TRBV13
clone size: few
J gene: TRBJ2-7
D gene: NA
CDR3 DNA: TGTGCCAGCAGCCCGGAGCACTGGCGGTCCGACGAGCAGTACTTC
CDR3 protein: CASSPEHWRSDEQYF

V gene: TRBV5-1
clone size: NA
J gene: TRBJ2-1
D gene: TRBD2
CDR3 DNA: TGCGCCAGCAGCGGGGGACTAGCGGCGGGTGAGCAGTTCTTC
CDR3 protein: CASSGGLAAGEQFF

V gene: TRBV10-3
clone size: few
J gene: TRBJ2-1
D gene: TRBD1
CDR3 DNA: TGTGCCATCAGTGATCCCGGGACAGATTACAATGAGCAGTTCTTC
CDR3 protein: CAISDPGTDYNEQFF

V gene: TRBV7-3
clone size: few
J gene: TRBJ2-6
D gene: TRBD1
CDR3 DNA: TGTGCCAGCACCCGGACAGGGCCTGTCTCTGGGGCCAACGTCCTGACTTTC
CDR3 protein: CASTRTGPVSGANVLTF

V gene: TRBV6-5
clone size: few
J gene: TRBJ2-6
D gene: NA
CDR3 DNA: TGTGCCAGCAGTATTCAACAGGGCTCTGGGGCCAACGTCCTGACTTTC
CDR3 protein: CASSIQQGSGANVLTF

V gene: TRBV19
clone size: NA
J gene: TRBJ1-1
D gene: TRBD1
CDR3 DNA: TGTGCCAGTAGTATGGGAACGGGACAGCCGAACACTGAAGCTTTCTTT
CDR3 protein: CASSMGTGQPNTEAFF

V gene: TRBV7-2
clone size: NA
J gene: TRBJ1-2
D gene: NA
CDR3 DNA: TGTGCCAGCAGCCTCCCTCCCCTTAGCTATGGCTACACCTTC
CDR3 protein: CASSLPPLSYGYTF

V gene: TRBV11-3
clone size: NA
J gene: TRBJ2-7
D gene: TRBD2
CDR3 DNA: TGTGCCAGCAGCTTAGGCGGACTAGCGGGGACCTCCTACGAGCAGTACTTC
CDR3 protein: CASSLGGLAGTSYEQYF

V gene: TRBV6-5
clone size: NA
J gene: TRBJ1-1
D gene: TRBD1
CDR3 DNA: TGTGCCAGCAGATCACGGAGGACAGGGGTCCCTGAAGCTTTCTTT
CDR3 protein: CASRSRRTGVPEAFF

V gene: TRBV4-3
clone size: NA
J gene: TRBJ2-7
D gene: TRBD2
CDR3 DNA: TGCGCCAGCAGCCAAGATAGCCCTAGCGGGAGTAAATACGAGCAGTACTTC
CDR3 protein: CASSQDSPSGSKYEQYF

V gene: TRBV29-1
clone size: NA
J gene: TRBJ1-1
D gene: TRBD1
CDR3 DNA: TGCAGCGTTTTCGTCCCGGGACAGGCTTGGGGGGTGACTGAAGCTTTCTTT
CDR3 protein: CSVFVPGQAWGVTEAFF

V gene: TRBV20-1
clone size: NA
J gene: TRBJ1-4
D gene: NA
CDR3 DNA: TGCAGTGCTAGGGCCTGGACGGCGAGAAATGAAAAACTGTTTTTT
CDR3 protein: CSARAWTARNEKLFF

V gene: TRBV25-1
clone size: few
J gene: TRBJ1-3
D gene: NA
CDR3 DNA: TGTGCCAGCAGTGAAATGGGGGCAGGAAACACCATATATTTT
CDR3 protein: CASSEMGAGNTIYF

V gene: TRBV6-5
clone size: NA
J gene: TRBJ1-5
D gene: NA
CDR3 DNA: TGTGCCAGCAGTTACGGGGGCCGAGGGACCGGACAGCCCCAGCATTTT
CDR3 protein: CASSYGGRGTGQPQHF